One and the same sample provided the 20 T cell receptor beta chains below, sequenced in a study of shared T cell receptors in the human thymus. The assay was immunoSEQ multiplex PCR, and TCRdb's table has in-frame clones only and misses some. Of about 660,000 clones detected, around 87% appear once; the ten largest clones hold over 0.008%. These data were also reused for a study on human thymus T cells.

The material sequenced was thymocytes. The source is a boy under three years old with a congenital heart defect.

This chain uses TRBV28 with TRBJ1-3; D call uncertain. V shed 5 bases and J shed 0 bases, with 20 bases lying between them. CDR3 length equals 18 residues. Germline lookup yields CDR1 MDHEN and CDR2 SYDVKM. The CDR3 DNA reads TGTGCCAGCAGTGCGCCGTCCACGACGGCTAGCTCTGGAAACACCATATATTTT. Amino acids: CASSAPSTTASSGNTIYF.

V usage is TRBV4-3 and J usage is TRBJ2-3; D may be TRBD2 (5 bases). Germline CDR1 reads LGHNA; CDR2 reads YSLEER. The V and J ends lost 0 bases and 2 bases respectively, with 12 bases between them. The length of the CDR3 is 16 residues. The CDR3 bases are TGCGCCAGCAGCCAAGAGTCTCCGGGAACCACAGATACGCAGTATTTT. Translated, it gives CASSQESPGTTDTQYF.

V is TRBV21-1 and J is TRBJ1-1; TRBD1, the table's D call, lacks a check against the DNA. TRBV21-1 constitutes a pseudogene. This CDR3 is built from 17 residues. The DNA of the CDR3 is TGTGCCAGCAGCAAAGTGGGGACAGGGGACGAGGACACTGAAGCTTTCTTT. This sequence encodes CASSKVGTGDEDTEAFF.

This chain uses TRBV15 with TRBJ2-1; D gene unclear. Germline lookup yields CDR1 LNHNV and CDR2 YYDKDF (reference sequence). Trimming removed 0 bases from V and 3 bases from J, with 15 bases in between. The CDR3 runs to 17 residues. CDR3 sequence: CATSRELYPQLYNEQFF. In DNA form, the CDR3 reads TGTGCCACCAGCAGAGAATTGTACCCCCAACTCTACAATGAGCAGTTCTTC.

The gene calls are TRBV9 and TRBJ2-7, with TRBD2 matching 13 bases. The CDR3 totals 15 residues. Germline CDR1 is SGDLS and CDR2 is YYNGEE. Trimming cost V 4 bases and J 1 base; bases outside gene matches: 2. This chain's CDR3 is CASSPGLAGSYEQYF. CDR3 DNA sequence: TGTGCCAGCAGCCCGGGACTAGCGGGATCCTACGAGCAGTACTTC.

This sequence joins TRBV7-6 and TRBJ1-5; 8 bases agree with TRBD1. CDR1 SGHVS and CDR2 FNYEAQ come from the germline V gene. This CDR3 is 14 amino acids long. J gave up 5 bases and V 3 bases, and 3 bases lay outside the gene matches. This CDR3 is CASSLLQGDQPQHF. As DNA, the CDR3 is TGTGCCAGCAGCTTGTTACAGGGGGATCAGCCCCAGCATTTT.

The chain has TRBV6-5 and TRBJ1-2; no reliable D call. The V and J ends lost 6 bases and 4 bases respectively, with 9 bases between them. Germline V gene sequence: CDR1 MNHEY, CDR2 SVGAGI. This CDR3 has 12 amino acids. The CDR3 here is CASRGYRYGYTF. Written as DNA, the CDR3 is TGTGCCAGCAGGGGCTACCGCTATGGCTACACCTTC.

The chain employs TRBV15 and TRBJ2-3; 14 bases agree with TRBD2. V shed 3 bases and J 2 bases; nucleotides not matched to a gene: 7. CDR3 size: 18 residues. Germline-derived CDR1 and CDR2 are LNHNV and YYDKDF (reference sequence). The CDR3 DNA is TGTGCCACCAGCAGCGGGACTAGCGGGGGCATATTCACAGATACGCAGTATTTT. It codes for CATSSGTSGGIFTDTQYF.

This chain connects TRBV21-1 to TRBJ2-7; the D call TRBD2 from the table was never checked on the DNA. TRBV21-1 is a listed pseudogene. The CDR3 totals 13 residues. The CDR3: CASSKASLYEQYF. The CDR3 DNA sequence: TGTGCCAGCAGCAAAGCGTCCTTATACGAGCAGTACTTC.

The sample holds a few counts of this clone. V and J are TRBV4-3 and TRBJ2-1, with 7 bases lining up with TRBD2. The length of the CDR3 is 15 residues. V shed 1 base, J shed 3 bases, and the junction held 3 bases outside the gene matches. Germline V gene lookup returns CDR1 LGHNA and CDR2 YSLEER. In DNA form, the CDR3 reads TGCGCCAGCAGCCAAGCTAGCGGAGACTACAATGAGCAGTTCTTC. It translates to CASSQASGDYNEQFF.

The chain couples TRBV7-6 to TRBJ1-2; D is unclear. The CDR3 is 14 residues long. V dropped 5 bases and J dropped 7 bases, with 17 bases sitting between them. Germline lookup yields CDR1 SGHVS and CDR2 FNYEAQ. The CDR3 sequence is CASSPLPGTTGYTF. CDR3 in DNA: TGTGCCAGCAGCCCCCTCCCGGGAACTACTGGCTACACCTTC.

This clone was seen a single time. This chain joins TRBV4-3 and TRBJ1-3, with TRBD1 identical over 9 bases. Trimming removed 3 bases from V and 0 bases from J; junction bases left unmatched: 12. Germline values: CDR1 LGHNA, CDR2 YSLEER. CDR3 length equals 19 residues. The CDR3 sequence is CASSHLQGALGVSGNTIYF. The DNA of the CDR3 is TGCGCCAGCAGCCATTTACAGGGGGCTCTTGGAGTCTCTGGAAACACCATATATTTT.

The chain links TRBV27 to TRBJ1-4; unclear D gene. The V and J ends lost 6 bases and 8 bases respectively, with 28 bases between them. This CDR3 has 18 residues. CDR1 and CDR2 from the germline V gene are MNHEY and SMNVEV (reference sequence). CDR3 amino acids: CASSPSGMPPKGREKLFF. CDR3 in DNA: TGTGCCAGCAGCCCCTCCGGGATGCCCCCGAAGGGTAGAGAAAAACTGTTTTTT.

This sequence joins TRBV19 and TRBJ2-4, with 8 positions matching TRBD1. In germline, CDR1 is LNHDA, CDR2 SQIVND (reference sequence). The CDR3 runs 14 residues. J was trimmed by 8 bases and V by 3 bases; bases with no gene match: 6. CDR3 sequence reads: CASSIPGGKDIQYF. DNA of the CDR3: TGTGCCAGTAGTATCCCAGGGGGCAAGGACATTCAGTACTTC. Combining the CDR3 with reference TRBV19 and TRBJ2-4 gives the whole variable domain DGGITQSPKYLFRKEGQNVTLSCEQNLNHDAMYWYRQDPGQGLRLIYYSQIVNDFQKGDIAEGYSVSREKKESFPLTVTSAQKNPTAFYLCASSIPGGKDIQYFGAGTRLSVL.

With respect to this clone: The junction departs from germline at one end; a sequencing error may be responsible. The chain is built from TRBV7-7 and TRBJ2-7, with 12 bases that match TRBD1. The CDR3 consists of 14 residues. The germline V gene encodes CDR1 SSHAT and CDR2 FNYEAQ (reference sequence). CDR3 amino acids: CASSSGQGASEQYF. In DNA, the CDR3 is TGTGCTAGCAGCTCGGGACAGGGGGCGTCCGAGCAGTACTTC.

V gene TRBV7-2 combines with J gene TRBJ2-1; D gene uncertain. The germline V gene has CDR1 SGHTA and CDR2 FQGNSA. This CDR3 spans 19 amino acids. Trimming stripped 5 bases from V and 6 bases from J, with 29 bases between. Here the CDR3 DNA reads TGTGCCAGCAGCCTAGACCCAAACTATAGCACCCCCTTTTGCAATGAGCAGTTCTTC. Its protein is CASSLDPNYSTPFCNEQFF.

This chain connects TRBV4-3 to TRBJ1-2, with D possibly TRBD1 on 6 matching bases. This CDR3 region has 14 residues. Trimming removed 2 bases from V and 5 bases from J, with 12 bases in between. Per germline, CDR1 LGHNA and CDR2 YSLEER. The CDR3 is CASSQIVQGYGYTF. The CDR3, as DNA: TGCGCCAGCAGCCAAATAGTACAGGGATATGGCTACACCTTC.

This chain joins TRBV18 and TRBJ1-1; 8 nucleotides line up with TRBD1. Germline CDR1 reads KGHSH; CDR2 reads LQKENI. CDR3 length equals 15 residues. J lost 3 bases, V lost 6 bases, and 9 bases had no gene match. CDR3 amino acids: CASSRAGGAYTEAFF. The CDR3 nucleotides are TGTGCCAGCTCCCGGGCAGGGGGCGCGTACACTGAAGCTTTCTTT.

DNA for the CDR3: TGTGCCAGCAGTGGGGGACCGGGACAGGGGACATACAAGGCCGTTTATAGCAATCAGCCCCAGCATTTT. It is translated as CASSGGPGQGTYKAVYSNQPQHF. The rearrangement joins TRBV28 to TRBJ1-5, with 10 positions matching TRBD1. From germline, CDR1 is MDHEN and CDR2 SYDVKM. This CDR3 contains 23 residues. Trimming took 5 bases from V and 0 from J; bases not matched to a gene: 25.

Written as DNA, the CDR3 is TGCGCCAGCAGCCAAGTCAGCCTCAGGGTCCCCGAAGATCCGGCGAACACCGGGGAGCTGTTTTTT. This codes for CASSQVSLRVPEDPANTGELFF. V and J are TRBV4-3 and TRBJ2-2; D perhaps matches TRBD1 (5 bases). CDR3 size: 22 residues. The germline CDR1 and CDR2 sequences are LGHNA and YSLEER. Trimming cost V 1 base and J 0 bases, with 27 bases left between them.